This T cell receptor (beta chain) was obtained from a study of blood T cells in healthy people across ages. Sample-barcoded 5' priming and a J-beta primer mix drove a second PCR of roughly 7 to 11 cycles. TCRdb reprocessed the 5' RACE reads via MiXCR and lists one record per CDR3 protein. Here the sample spans 600,000 to 850,000 distinct CDR3 sequences, more than 40% being singletons. V was clipped by 0 bases and J by 5 bases, with 12 bases between them. The germline gives CDR1 DFQATT, CDR2 SNEGSKA (reference sequence). The CDR3 is 14 amino acids. The J gene is TRBJ2-3, the V gene TRBV20-1; possibly TRBD1 for D (6 bases). Sequencing was performed on blood. The receptor comes from a woman aged 55-70 years in good health. Here the CDR3 reads CSAREFTGLDTQYF. CDR3 nucleotide sequence: TGCAGTGCTAGAGAGTTTACAGGGTTAGATACGCAGTATTTT.